This TCR beta chain was profiled in a study of technical replicates of blood from a handful of donors. Method: immunoSEQ multiplex PCR; TCRdb's copy keeps in-frame clones and lacks some. Among about 75,000 clones, 75% to 95% were seen once, and the ten largest hold roughly 0.4%. There are 12 residues in the CDR3. In germline, CDR1 is SQVTM, CDR2 ANQGSEA. V shed 3 bases and J shed 8 bases, with 10 bases lying between them. The clonotype originates from a human donor in good health. Some clones in this sample may be carry-over from other donors' samples. The rearrangement uses TRBV29-1 and TRBJ1-4; D unresolved. The sample comprised T cells isolated from PBMCs. CDR3 bases: TGCAGCGTTGAGGCAGGAGGCGAAAAACTGTTTTTT. Encoded protein: CSVEAGGEKLFF.